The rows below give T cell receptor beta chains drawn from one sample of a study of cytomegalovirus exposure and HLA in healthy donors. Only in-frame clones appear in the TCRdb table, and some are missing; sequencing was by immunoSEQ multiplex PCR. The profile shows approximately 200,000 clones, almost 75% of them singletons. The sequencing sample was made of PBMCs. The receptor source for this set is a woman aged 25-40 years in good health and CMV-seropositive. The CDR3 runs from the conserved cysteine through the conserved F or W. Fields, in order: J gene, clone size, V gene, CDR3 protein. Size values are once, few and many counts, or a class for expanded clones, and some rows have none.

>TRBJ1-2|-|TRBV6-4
CASSVRVGYTF
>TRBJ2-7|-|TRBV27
CATRGLAEGYEQYF
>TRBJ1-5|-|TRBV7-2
CASSRQTGGGQPQHF
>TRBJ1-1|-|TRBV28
CASSPINTEAFF
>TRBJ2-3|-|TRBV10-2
CASEALSGDIDTQYF
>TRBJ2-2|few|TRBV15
CATSMDSSGTGELFF
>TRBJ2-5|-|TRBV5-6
CASSLGSTEYF
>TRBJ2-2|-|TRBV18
CASSKRGDTGELFF
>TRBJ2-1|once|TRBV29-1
CSVRLQGASEQFF
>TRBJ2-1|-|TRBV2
CASGATSGSSYNEQFF
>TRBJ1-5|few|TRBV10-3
CAISDRAQPQHF
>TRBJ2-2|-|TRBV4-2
CASSQGRGTGELFF
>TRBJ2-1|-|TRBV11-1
CASSLALRTTYNEQFF
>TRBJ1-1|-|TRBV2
CASILGQEEAFF
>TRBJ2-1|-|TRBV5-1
CASSELISYNEQFF
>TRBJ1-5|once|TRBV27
CASSSRGGSNQPQHF
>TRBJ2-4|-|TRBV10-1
CASSETGTGIQYF
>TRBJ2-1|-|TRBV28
CATRLGLIGEQFF
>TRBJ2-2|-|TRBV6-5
CASSVDRANTGELFF
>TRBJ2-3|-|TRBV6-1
CASSEAAPGAGSTDTQYF
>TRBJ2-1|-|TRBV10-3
CAISGTGADEQFF
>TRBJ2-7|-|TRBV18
CASSGWAVGIYEQYF
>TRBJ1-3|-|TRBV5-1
CASSSGTGKSGNTIYF
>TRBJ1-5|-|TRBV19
CASSKRDTQDASNQPQHF
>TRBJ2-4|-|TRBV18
CASSPGTGGRLAKNIQYF
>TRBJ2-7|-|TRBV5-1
CASSKKRETDNEQYF
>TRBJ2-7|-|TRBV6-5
CASRSLEGYEQYF
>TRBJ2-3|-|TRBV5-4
CASSRPGRSTTDTQYF
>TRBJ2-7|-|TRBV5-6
CASSRQGSLSYEQYF
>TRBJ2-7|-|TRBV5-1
CASSPTSGRGEQYF
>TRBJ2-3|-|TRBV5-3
CARSLILTSGAQYF
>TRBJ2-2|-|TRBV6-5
CAARLGGSFTGELFF